A single sample gave rise to the 4 T cell receptor beta chains below, sequenced in a study of early T cells in non-severe SARS-CoV-2 infection. Each CDR3 protein is one row after TCRdb ran MiXCR on the 5' RACE reads. Of around 77,000 distinct CDR3 sequences in the sample, about 9.5% are singletons; the top ten hold around 7.3%. The specimen comprised whole blood, sampled at baseline. All receptors derive from an adult who was a healthcare worker with PCR-confirmed SARS-CoV-2 infection or an uninfected control (not recorded which).

At least ten counts were recorded for this clonotype. The chain couples TRBV24-1 to TRBJ2-2, with 10 bases matching TRBD1. The CDR3 has 15 residues. In germline, CDR1 is KGHDR, CDR2 SFDVKD. V lost 7 bases and J lost 2; bases outside the gene matches: 3. CDR3 DNA: TGTGCCACCAGGGGGACAGGGGAAAACACCGGGGAGCTGTTTTTT. This encodes CATRGTGENTGELFF.

This rearrangement joins TRBV11-3 to TRBJ1-1; no reliable D call. Trimming removed 5 bases at V and 7 bases at J, with 20 bases between. There are 15 residues in the CDR3. Germline CDR1 reads SGHNT; CDR2 reads YENEEA. Here the CDR3 reads CASSPRTAGFLEAFF. The CDR3 nucleotides are TGTGCCAGCAGCCCGCGCACAGCGGGGTTTCTTGAAGCTTTCTTT. Variable domain in full (rest from reference TRBV11-3 and TRBJ1-1): EAGVVQSPRYKIIEKKQPVAFWCNPISGHNTLYWYLQNLGQGPELLIRYENEEAVDDSQLPKDRFSAERLKGVDSTLKIQPAELGDSAVYLCASSPRTAGFLEAFFGQGTRLTVV.

This clonotype was detected a few times. The chain carries TRBV11-2 and TRBJ2-2, with D perhaps matching TRBD2 (8 bases). The CDR3 has 15 residues. Germline-derived CDR1 and CDR2 are SGHAT and FQNNGV. V was trimmed by 4 bases and J by 7 bases, leaving 16 bases between them. CDR3 nucleotide sequence: TGTGCCAGCAGCTCGGGACTAGACAGGGTCGGGGAGCTGTTTTTT. Translated, it gives CASSSGLDRVGELFF.

This chain joins TRBV4-1 and TRBJ1-1; D ambiguous. The CDR3 has 15 amino acids. Trimming removed 2 bases from V and 0 bases from J, with 10 bases in between. Germline CDR1 is MGHRA and CDR2 is YSYEKL. CDR3 DNA sequence: TGCGCCAGCAGCCAATTGAGACAATTGAACACTGAAGCTTTCTTT. It translates to CASSQLRQLNTEAFF.